Reported below is one T cell receptor beta chain. In the original workflow: For nucleated cells, counts were estimated from reference gene primer amplification. The repertoire was sequenced with immunoSEQ multiplex PCR; TCRdb's copy has only in-frame clones and lacks some. V and J calls plus clone size are reproduced from that table; the DNA served to infer D and trimming. The data hold roughly 86,000 clones, with roughly four fifths observed a single time. The data stem from a study of blood T cell repertoires in COVID-19. Study summary: PBMCs, B-cell-depleted T cells, or T cells provided the cDNA or gDNA that made up the material.

Germline V lookup: CDR1 MNHEY, CDR2 SVGAGI. V dropped 7 bases and J dropped 3; count of bases not matched to a gene: 8. This CDR3 has 15 residues. Input material: peripheral blood. This TCR was recovered from a woman in her 70s with acute or convalescent COVID-19. This chain joins TRBV6-5 and TRBJ2-2, with 7 nucleotides matching TRBD1. The CDR3 DNA sequence: TGTGCCAGCAACATCTACAGGGGCGACACCGGGGAGCTGTTTTTT. This sequence encodes CASNIYRGDTGELFF.